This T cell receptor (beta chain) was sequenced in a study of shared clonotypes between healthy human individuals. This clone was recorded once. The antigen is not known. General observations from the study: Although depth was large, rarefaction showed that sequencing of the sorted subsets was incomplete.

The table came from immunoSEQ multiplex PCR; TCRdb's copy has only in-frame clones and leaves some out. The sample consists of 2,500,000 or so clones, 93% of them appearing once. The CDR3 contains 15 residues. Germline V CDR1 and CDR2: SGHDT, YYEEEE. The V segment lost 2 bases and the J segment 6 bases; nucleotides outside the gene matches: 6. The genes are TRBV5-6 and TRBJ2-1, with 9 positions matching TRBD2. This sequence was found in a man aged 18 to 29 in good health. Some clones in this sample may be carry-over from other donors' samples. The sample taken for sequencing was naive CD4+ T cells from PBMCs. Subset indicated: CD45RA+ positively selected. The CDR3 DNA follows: TGTGCCAGCAGCTTAGCGGGGGGCCGGGCCAATGAGCAGTTCTTC. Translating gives CASSLAGGRANEQFF.